The source of this T cell receptor (beta chain) is a study of blood T cell repertoires in COVID-19. Study overall: Researchers got acute and convalescent COVID-19 samples from the United States, Italy and Spain. T cells, B-cell-depleted T cells, or PBMCs supplied cDNA or gDNA.

The CDR3 covers 15 residues. Germline loops: CDR1 SNHLY, CDR2 FYNNEI. With V trimmed by 6 bases and J by 2 bases, 7 bases remained unmatched. In the authors' workflow: Amplification with reference gene primers provided the estimates of nucleated cell counts. TCRdb keeps only in-frame clones here, not all; method: immunoSEQ multiplex PCR. V and J calls and clone size are those listed in that table; D and trimming were worked out from the DNA. Of 150,000 or so clones in the sample, around 91% were seen once. Patients from Seattle were sampled longitudinally, starting during active infection. The chain employs TRBV2 and TRBJ1-5, with TRBD1 matching over 7 bases. The clonotype was recovered from a young man with COVID-19, enrolled during active disease. The sequenced sample was peripheral blood. In nucleotides, the CDR3 is TGTGCCAGCAGCCCCGACAGGGTAGGCAATCAGCCCCAGCATTTT. It specifies CASSPDRVGNQPQHF.